These T cell receptor beta chains were read from a single sample in a study of cytomegalovirus exposure and HLA in healthy donors. The assay was immunoSEQ multiplex PCR, and TCRdb's table has in-frame clones only and misses some. The sample has 100,000 to 150,000 clones, roughly 82% seen once. Material: PBMCs. These TCRs come from a young man in good health and CMV-seronegative. Both conserved end residues are part of each CDR3. Some rows mark clone size as missing; the rest say once, few, many or name a class of expanded clone.

v_call clone_size cdr3_aa
TRBV6-6 few CASRRTGITDTQYF
TRBV9 NA CASSVATGGVDEAFF
TRBV10-3 NA CAISAGTNEETQYF
TRBV19 NA CASSTRQGRNFTEAFF
TRBV25-1 few CASSEFGRGVDGYTF
TRBV5-1 NA CASSFLEQSGGAGTEAFF
TRBV29-1 NA CSVSSRDREYNEQFF
TRBV6-5 NA CASSPRDKSNYGYTF
TRBV5-4 NA CASSLTGGGGYTF
TRBV30 NA CAWSGQGYGYTF
TRBV7-9 NA CASSPGQYEQYF
TRBV18 NA CASSQRQGKRANVLTF
TRBV2 NA CASSPRVTNTEAFF
TRBV11-2 NA CASSPIRRGRGVTYEQYF
TRBV9 NA CASSRGRGGYTGELFF
TRBV27 NA CASSLVGQGIYEQYF
TRBV14 once CASSPRESSYEQYF
TRBV5-6 NA CASSLGREGDTQYF
TRBV30 NA CAWSVRGSGSNYEQYF
TRBV14 NA CASSQTGGGGTFF
TRBV27 NA CASSLSMEGKGYGYTF
TRBV29-1 NA CSATAGLAGDNEQFF
TRBV5-1 NA CASSLVGGQNTEAFF
TRBV19 NA CASSSDLVGGNTIYF
TRBV7-2 NA CASSLLTSLEAFF
TRBV23-1 NA CASSQGTGGVGSYEQYF
TRBV5-4 NA CASSLGGRSTEAFF
TRBV28 NA CVSGRVENTEAFF
TRBV7-9 NA CASSLNQGVNNQPQHF
TRBV14 NA CASSLRRNEKLFF
TRBV28 NA CASSGGGTGVDAYGYTF
TRBV18 NA CASSLGTGHQETQYF
TRBV16 NA CASSRAGLYEQYF
TRBV5-6 NA CASSSTEGAGDQPQHF
TRBV5-4 NA CASSSTPNSNQPQHF
TRBV5-6 NA CASSLAPRQNYGYTF
TRBV6-1 NA CATLQGGQGSYEQYF
TRBV19 NA CASSSRLAGGPGNEQFF
TRBV5-1 once CASSLGGRGNQPQHF
TRBV27 NA CASSSGTSGNNEQFF
TRBV2 NA CASYPAAGGLTDTQYF
TRBV30 NA CAWSLRGETQYF
TRBV11-1 NA CASSLGGPGYEQFF
TRBV6-1 NA CASSVGTENSPLHF
TRBV10-3 few CAISNEYPSASSYEQYF